The next 17 T cell receptor beta chains were all read from a single sample in a study of T cell repertoires in cytomegalovirus infection. TCRdb ran MiXCR on the reads and lists one entry per CDR3 protein. The data show 75,000 to 100,000 distinct CDR3 sequences, approximately 30% seen once. Which antigens these TCRs recognize remains unknown. Specimen: CD8+ T cells from cultured PBMCs, collected from culture after CMV antigen stimulation. The receptors shown here come from a human donor in good health (CMV status not recorded). Some clones in this sample may be carry-over from other donors' samples.

V usage is TRBV28 and J usage is TRBJ2-2; D remains ambiguous. V was clipped by 7 bases and J by 0 bases, with 3 bases between them. CDR1 MDHEN and CDR2 SYDVKM come from the germline V gene. The length of the CDR3 is 12 residues. CDR3 DNA sequence: TGTGCCAGCAACGCGAACACCGGGGAGCTGTTTTTT. As protein: CASNANTGELFF.

This clonotype was counted a few times. This chain connects TRBV28 to TRBJ1-4; a possible D gene is TRBD1 (6 bases). The CDR3 length is 15 residues. Germline CDR1 MDHEN, CDR2 SYDVKM. With 6 bases removed from V and 1 base from J, the gap between germline ends came to 12 bases. In nucleotides, the CDR3 is TGTGCCAGCAGCCTGGGGGCGGAAACTAATGAAAAACTGTTTTTT. This encodes CASSLGAETNEKLFF. The full variable domain, rest sourced from reference TRBV28 and TRBJ1-4, is DVKVTQSSRYLVKRTGEKVFLECVQDMDHENMFWYRQDPGLGLRLIYFSYDVKMKEKGDIPEGYSVSREKKERFSLILESASTNQTSMYLCASSLGAETNEKLFFGSGTQLSVL.

This clonotype was seen repeatedly, ten times or more. The V call is TRBV19, the J call TRBJ1-5, with 9 positions matching TRBD1. Germline values: CDR1 LNHDA, CDR2 SQIVND (reference sequence). The CDR3 has 15 residues. The junction had 8 bases not matched to a gene; V was cut back by 5 bases and J by 6 bases. The CDR3 DNA is TGTGCCAGTAGTGAAATACAGGGGGCGCGTCAGCCCCAGCATTTT. This sequence encodes CASSEIQGARQPQHF.

The chain has TRBV7-9 and TRBJ2-1; the D gene is possibly TRBD2 (6 bases). The ends were cut back, 4 bases at V and 6 bases at J, with 10 bases in the middle. Germline lookup yields CDR1 SEHNR and CDR2 FQNEAQ (reference sequence). CDR3 length: 13 residues. The CDR3 loop reads CASSSGGINEQFF. DNA of the CDR3: TGTGCCAGCAGCTCCGGGGGTATCAATGAGCAGTTCTTC. Filled out from reference TRBV7-9 and TRBJ2-1, the complete variable domain reads DTGVSQNPRHKITKRGQNVTFRCDPISEHNRLYWYRQTLGQGPEFLTYFQNEAQLEKSRLLSDRFSAERPKGSFSTLEIQRTEQGDSAMYLCASSSGGINEQFFGPGTRLTVL.

The rearrangement uses TRBV2 and TRBJ2-7; D remains unclear. V shed 1 base and J shed 0 bases, with 10 bases lying between them. CDR1 is SNHLY, CDR2 FYNNEI, per germline. This CDR3 region has 15 residues. CDR3 residues: CASSEDGRSSYEQYF. CDR3 nucleotide sequence: TGTGCCAGCAGTGAAGACGGCCGGAGCTCCTACGAGCAGTACTTC.

Note on this clonotype: It may be a read error: a sequence one base away is much more abundant. The rearrangement links TRBV7-2 to TRBJ2-1, with 9 bases identical to TRBD2. There are 18 residues in the CDR3. Per the germline V gene, CDR1 is SGHTA and CDR2 is FQGNSA. In DNA, the CDR3 is TGTGCCAGCTGCTTAGTCCTAAATGGGCGGGGGGGCCAAAATGAGCAGTTCTTC. Protein: CASCLVLNGRGGQNEQFF.

In its sample, this clonotype was seen a few times. The chain recombines TRBV29-1 with TRBJ2-7, with 7 bases matching TRBD1. After removal of 3 bases from V and 5 bases from J, the junction contained 7 bases not matched to a gene. CDR1 is SQVTM, CDR2 ANQGSEA, per germline. The length of the CDR3 is 13 residues. As DNA, the CDR3 is TGCAGCGTTGATAAGGGTACAGGGGACGAGCAGTACTTC. Encoded protein: CSVDKGTGDEQYF.

This clonotype has a count of ten or more. V gene TRBV4-1 combines with J gene TRBJ1-4, with D unresolved. Germline V gene data show CDR1 as MGHRA and CDR2 as YSYEKL. Trimming pared 2 bases from V and 6 bases from J, leaving 13 bases between. The CDR3 contains 15 residues. CDR3 sequence (DNA): TGCGCCAGCAGCCAAAGTCCTCACGGGGATGAAAAACTGTTTTTT. It is translated as CASSQSPHGDEKLFF.

The V call is TRBV4-1, the J call TRBJ1-5; no firm D call. Trimming left V 0 bases short and J 9 bases short, with 15 bases between. This CDR3 has 15 amino acids. CDR1 and CDR2 from the germline V gene are MGHRA and YSYEKL. The CDR3 nucleotides are TGCGCCAGCAGCCAAGATCCGGGCGGGGTGGTGCCCCAGCATTTT. Encoded protein: CASSQDPGGVVPQHF.

This chain links TRBV5-1 with TRBJ2-1; D is unclear. Germline loops: CDR1 SGHRS, CDR2 YFSETQ. The CDR3 runs to 11 residues. Trimming shortened V by 6 bases and J by 7 bases, and 8 bases separated the two germline ends. Here the CDR3 reads CASTTSNEQFF. The DNA of the CDR3 is TGCGCCAGCACCACATCGAATGAGCAGTTCTTC.

In its sample, this clonotype was seen a few times. The rearrangement uses TRBV27 and TRBJ2-1; 11 bases map to TRBD2. CDR1 MNHEY and CDR2 SMNVEV come from the germline V gene (reference sequence). The CDR3 sequence is 14 residues long. V was pared by 6 bases and J by 8 bases, with 6 bases of the junction left unmatched. CDR3 sequence: CASRLAGGFYEQFF. CDR3 DNA: TGTGCCAGCAGATTAGCGGGGGGGTTCTATGAGCAGTTCTTC.

The V call is TRBV4-1, the J call TRBJ2-3; D is unclear. V shed 0 bases and J shed 7 bases, with 20 bases lying between them. Germline CDR1 and CDR2: MGHRA and YSYEKL. The CDR3 covers 17 residues. CDR3 in amino acids: CASSQEVGGRPTYTQYF. The DNA of the CDR3 is TGCGCCAGCAGCCAAGAAGTAGGCGGAAGGCCGACCTATACGCAGTATTTT.

This clonotype was seen ten or more times. The chain is built from TRBV20-1 and TRBJ1-2; D may be TRBD1 (6 bases). Between the trimmed V and J ends, which lost 2 bases and 5 bases, there was a span of 18 bases. CDR3 size: 15 residues. Germline values: CDR1 DFQATT, CDR2 SNEGSKA (reference sequence). The CDR3 loop reads CSARSLAGQHYGYTF. The CDR3 DNA reads TGCAGTGCTAGATCCTTAGCTGGACAGCATTATGGCTACACCTTC.

J is TRBJ1-5 and V is TRBV27; TRBD1 matches at 9 bases. This CDR3 spans 16 amino acids. The germline V gene has CDR1 MNHEY and CDR2 SMNVEV (reference sequence). With V trimmed by 6 bases and J by 8 bases, 14 bases remained unmatched. CDR3 nucleotide sequence: TGTGCCAGCAGGAAGAATCCGGGACAGGGTTGGGAGCCCCAGCATTTT. This encodes CASRKNPGQGWEPQHF.

The chain couples TRBV27 to TRBJ1-1; unclear D gene. The germline gives CDR1 MNHEY, CDR2 SMNVEV (reference sequence). This CDR3 is built from 14 residues. V lost 5 bases and J 1 base, leaving 11 bases between the germline ends. The CDR3 nucleotides are TGTGCCAGCAGTGACCAATCAGCGAACACTGAAGCTTTCTTT. Its protein is CASSDQSANTEAFF.

This clonotype was seen a handful of times. The genes are TRBV5-5 and TRBJ2-1; TRBD2 matches 15 bases. This CDR3 is built from 15 residues. The ends lost 4 bases at V and 7 bases at J; junction bases unmatched: 3. Germline lookup yields CDR1 SGHKS and CDR2 YYEKEE (reference sequence). The CDR3 DNA reads as TGTGCCAGCAGCATAGGACTAGCGGGGGGGAATGAGCAGTTCTTC. Translated, it gives CASSIGLAGGNEQFF.

The chain employs TRBV10-3 and TRBJ2-3; TRBD2 might be the D (5 bases). V was trimmed by 7 bases and J by 2 bases, leaving 10 bases between them. Per the germline V gene, CDR1 is ENHRY and CDR2 is SYGVKD. The CDR3 runs to 13 residues. CDR3 residues: CAINPGNTDTQYF. Here the CDR3 DNA reads TGTGCCATCAACCCCGGGAACACAGATACGCAGTATTTT.